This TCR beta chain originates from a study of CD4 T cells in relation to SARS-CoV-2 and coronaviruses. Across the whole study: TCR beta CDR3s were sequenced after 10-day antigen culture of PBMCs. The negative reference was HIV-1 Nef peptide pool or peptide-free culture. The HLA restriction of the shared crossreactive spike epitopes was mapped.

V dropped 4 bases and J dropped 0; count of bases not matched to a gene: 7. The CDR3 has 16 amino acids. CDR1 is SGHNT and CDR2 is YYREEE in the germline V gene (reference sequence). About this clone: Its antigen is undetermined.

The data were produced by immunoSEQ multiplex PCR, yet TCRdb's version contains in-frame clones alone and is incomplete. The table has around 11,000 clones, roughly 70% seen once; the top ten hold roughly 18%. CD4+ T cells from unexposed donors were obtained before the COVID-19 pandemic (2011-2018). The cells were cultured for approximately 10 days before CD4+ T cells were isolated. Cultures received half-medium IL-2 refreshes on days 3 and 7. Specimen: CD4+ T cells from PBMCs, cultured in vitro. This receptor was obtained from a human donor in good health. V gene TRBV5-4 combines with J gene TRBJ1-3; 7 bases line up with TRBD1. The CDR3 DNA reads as TGTGCCAGCAGCCGGGGACAGAGAACCTCTGGAAACACCATATATTTT. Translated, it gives CASSRGQRTSGNTIYF.